This T cell receptor (beta chain) derives from a study of T cell clonotyping in hematopoietic cell transplantation. Clones were read by immunoSEQ multiplex PCR, and TCRdb kept only the in-frame ones, dropping some. This table has more than 6,500 clones, approximately 94% appearing once. Samples: about 28 days before transplant, then days 30, 100 and 180 after. CDR1 and CDR2 (germline): LNHDA, SQIVND (reference sequence). V gave up 3 bases and J gave up 4 bases, with 13 bases separating them. This CDR3 has 15 amino acids. Here the sequenced sample was peripheral blood mononuclear cells, taken 30 days after allogeneic stem cell transplant. This receptor was taken from a male patient aged 55 to 69 who had an allogeneic stem cell transplant from an unrelated donor, so T cells may come from the graft donor. Some clones in this sample may be carry-over from other donors' samples. The V call is TRBV19, the J call TRBJ1-5, with D unclear. The CDR3 DNA sequence: TGTGCCAGTAGTATGGCCGGACTACTTAATCAGCCCCAGCATTTT. Its translation is CASSMAGLLNQPQHF.